A single sample is the source of the 2 T cell receptor beta chains below, sequenced in a study of T cells in Graves' hyperthyroidism and ophthalmopathy. It was RNA transcripts that yielded the amplified TCR beta CDR3 regions. HTBI primers drove first-round RT-PCR of the TCR CDR3. Using its own MiXCR run on the multiplex PCR reads, TCRdb lists one record per CDR3 protein. Of about 400,000 distinct CDR3 sequences in the sample, around an eighth are singletons; the top ten hold 25% to 30%. The sequencing sample was made of blood. The origin of the receptors is a man aged 45-65 years with Graves' ophthalmopathy.

CDR3: CASKASPYNEQFF. CDR3 sequence (DNA): TGTGCCAGTAAGGCGAGCCCCTACAATGAGCAGTTCTTC. The chain links TRBV19 to TRBJ2-1, with no clear D. CDR3 length: 13 residues. The ends were cut back, 7 bases at V and 2 bases at J, with 9 bases in the middle. Germline V lookup: CDR1 LNHDA, CDR2 SQIVND (reference sequence).

In its sample, this clonotype was seen many times. V usage is TRBV5-1 and J usage is TRBJ2-7, with D perhaps assigned TRBD1 or TRBD2 (5 bases each). CDR3 length: 15 amino acids. V was clipped by 0 bases and J by 4 bases, with 14 bases between them. Germline CDR1 is SGHRS and CDR2 is YFSETQ. The CDR3: CASSLVGTVGYEQYF. The CDR3 DNA follows: TGCGCCAGCAGCTTGGTGGGGACCGTTGGATACGAGCAGTACTTC.